The sequence of this T cell receptor beta chain was determined in a study of cytomegalovirus exposure and HLA in healthy donors. Study at large: There were around 100 million unique TCR beta sequences, drawn from 150 million to 200 million T cells, in an earlier analysis. Study-level findings and limits: There were some public TCRs occurring in many donors, but most TCR sequences were rare.

Of note for this clone: Its specificity is not known.

Primers included in the PCR were 60 Vbeta and 13 Jbeta primers. Here immunoSEQ multiplex PCR was the method, and the copy in TCRdb shows in-frame clones only, minus some. The sample yields around 100,000 clones, roughly three fifths seen once. CDR3 length: 14 amino acids. The ends lost 2 bases at V and 4 bases at J; junction bases unmatched: 5. Germline CDR1 reads SGHRS; CDR2 reads YFSETQ. Material: PBMCs. This rearrangement joins TRBV5-1 to TRBJ2-7, with 8 bases matching TRBD1. The TCR was taken from a man under 40 in good health and CMV-seropositive. CDR3 region: CASSFRTGNYEQYF. CDR3 nucleotides: TGCGCCAGCAGCTTTAGGACAGGGAATTACGAGCAGTACTTC.